These 24 T cell receptor beta chains share one sample of origin, sequenced in a study of T cell changes during pregnancy in multiple sclerosis. TCRdb keeps only in-frame clones here, not all; method: immunoSEQ multiplex PCR. The repertoire holds 30,000 to 45,000 clones, around 92% seen once, with approximately 27% in the top ten. The sample was CD8+ T cells from peripheral blood mononuclear cells, taken before pregnancy. The receptors here all came from a female donor with multiple sclerosis, enrolled in a pregnancy study.

The rearrangement links TRBV6-6 to TRBJ1-2; 11 bases match TRBD1. Germline assignment: CDR1 MNHNY and CDR2 SVGAGI (reference sequence). The junction had 3 bases not matched to a gene; V was cut back by 3 bases and J by 0 bases. This CDR3 is 16 amino acids long. The CDR3 protein is CASSYRGQGANYGYTF. CDR3 sequence (DNA): TGTGCCAGCAGTTATCGGGGACAGGGGGCTAACTATGGCTACACCTTC.

The V call is TRBV9, the J call TRBJ1-2; possibly TRBD1 for D (5 bases). Germline CDR1 and CDR2: SGDLS and YYNGEE. Trimming took 0 bases from V and 3 from J, leaving 15 bases between them. CDR3 length: 16 amino acids. This chain's CDR3 is CASSVATEGSHYGYTF. The CDR3 DNA is TGTGCCAGCAGCGTAGCTACGGAGGGGAGTCACTATGGCTACACCTTC. Looking up the rest from reference TRBV9 and TRBJ1-2 gives the full variable domain: DSGVTQTPKHLITATGQRVTLRCSPRSGDLSVYWYQQSLDQGLQFLIQYYNGEERAKGNILERFSAQQFPDLHSELNLSSLELGDSALYFCASSVATEGSHYGYTFGSGTRLTVV.

This clone appeared a single time. The V gene is TRBV28, the J gene TRBJ2-4; the match to TRBD1 covers 9 bases. CDR1 MDHEN and CDR2 SYDVKM come from the germline V gene. After removal of 1 base from V and 5 bases from J, the junction contained 9 bases not matched to a gene. The CDR3 spans 17 residues. In DNA, the CDR3 is TGTGCCAGCAGTTTATTTGGATTGGGACAGGGTGAAAACATTCAGTACTTC. Protein sequence: CASSLFGLGQGENIQYF. The full variable domain, with the rest looked up from reference TRBV28 and TRBJ2-4, is DVKVTQSSRYLVKRTGEKVFLECVQDMDHENMFWYRQDPGLGLRLIYFSYDVKMKEKGDIPEGYSVSREKKERFSLILESASTNQTSMYLCASSLFGLGQGENIQYFGAGTRLSVL.

J is TRBJ2-1 and V is TRBV5-1, with D tentatively TRBD2 (5 bases). CDR1 is SGHRS and CDR2 is YFSETQ in the germline V gene. The CDR3 totals 12 residues. V was pared by 5 bases and J by 7 bases, with 10 bases between. The CDR3 is CASRDSVNEQFF. The CDR3 DNA reads as TGCGCCAGCAGGGATAGCGTAAATGAGCAGTTCTTC.

This chain uses TRBV9 with TRBJ2-7, with TRBD2 identical over 10 bases. The germline CDR1 and CDR2 sequences are SGDLS and YYNGEE. This CDR3 region has 16 residues. J lost 4 bases, V lost 3 bases, and 10 bases had no gene match. In DNA, the CDR3 is TGTGCCAGCAGCGCCAACGTCGGACTAGCGGAGTACGAGCAGTACTTC. This gives the protein CASSANVGLAEYEQYF. The full variable domain, with the rest looked up from reference TRBV9 and TRBJ2-7, is DSGVTQTPKHLITATGQRVTLRCSPRSGDLSVYWYQQSLDQGLQFLIQYYNGEERAKGNILERFSAQQFPDLHSELNLSSLELGDSALYFCASSANVGLAEYEQYFGPGTRLTVT.

The gene calls are TRBV4-2 and TRBJ1-2; a possible D gene is TRBD1 (5 bases). Germline V lookup: CDR1 LGHNA, CDR2 YNFKEQ. Trimming took off 4 bases at V and 7 bases at J, with 16 bases between the two ends. The CDR3 has 14 residues. This CDR3 is CASSRQRLGVGYTF. The DNA for the CDR3 is TGTGCCAGCAGCCGCCAAAGGTTAGGGGTTGGCTACACCTTC.

The rearrangement joins TRBV27 to TRBJ2-7, with TRBD2 identical over 8 bases. Trimming cost V 0 bases and J 3 bases; bases outside gene matches: 10. Germline CDR1 MNHEY, CDR2 SMNVEV (reference sequence). This CDR3 has 17 residues. The CDR3, as DNA: TGTGCCAGCAGTTTATCCGGGCCCGGGACTAGGCGCTACGAGCAGTACTTC. This translates into CASSLSGPGTRRYEQYF.

The chain links TRBV27 to TRBJ1-1; perhaps TRBD1 as D (6 bases). Trimming shortened V by 6 bases and J by 0 bases, and 17 bases separated the two germline ends. The CDR3 covers 16 residues. Germline V gene lookup returns CDR1 MNHEY and CDR2 SMNVEV (reference sequence). Here the CDR3 DNA reads TGTGCCAGCAGCGTTAGCCAGGGACATCTGAACACTGAAGCTTTCTTT. Protein: CASSVSQGHLNTEAFF.

The chain is built from TRBV9 and TRBJ2-5; 7 bases match TRBD1. Germline V gene data show CDR1 as SGDLS and CDR2 as YYNGEE. The length of the CDR3 is 13 residues. V lost 4 bases, J lost 5 bases, and 5 bases stayed unmatched. The CDR3: CASSSGGRETQYF. In DNA form, the CDR3 reads TGTGCCAGCAGCTCAGGGGGACGTGAGACCCAGTACTTC.

The genes are TRBV7-2 and TRBJ1-3; a weak D match, TRBD1 (6 bases). The V and J ends lost 4 bases and 6 bases respectively, with 13 bases between them. Germline CDR1 SGHTA, CDR2 FQGNSA. CDR3 length: 14 amino acids. CDR3 residues: CASSSGTFPNTIYF. The CDR3 DNA follows: TGTGCCAGCAGCTCAGGGACATTTCCAAACACCATATATTTT.

CDR3 loop: CASSETKFPVELFF. The CDR3 DNA reads as TGTGCCAGCAGTGAAACGAAGTTCCCAGTGGAGCTGTTTTTT. This chain connects TRBV6-1 to TRBJ2-2; D unclear. Germline lookup yields CDR1 MNHNS and CDR2 SASEGT. The CDR3 runs to 14 residues. The V gene lost 2 bases and the J gene lost 10 bases, with 14 bases spanning the gap.

This clone was seen a single time. V gene TRBV5-4 combines with J gene TRBJ2-7; 8 bases line up with TRBD1. The CDR3 totals 14 residues. Germline CDR1 SGHNT, CDR2 YYREEE (reference sequence). Germline trimming cut 0 bases from V and 3 bases from J; bases unmatched to any gene: 2. CDR3: CASSLAGTGYEQYF. Here the CDR3 DNA reads TGTGCCAGCAGCTTGGCCGGGACAGGCTACGAGCAGTACTTC.

The rearrangement uses TRBV7-2 and TRBJ1-5; D unresolved. The CDR3 sequence is 15 residues long. From germline, CDR1 is SGHTA and CDR2 FQGNSA. V lost 2 bases and J 4 bases, leaving 12 bases between the germline ends. The CDR3, as DNA: TGTGCCAGCAGCTTATTCTTCGGGGATAATCAGCCCCAGCATTTT. It translates to CASSLFFGDNQPQHF.

The chain has TRBV15 and TRBJ2-1; 10 nucleotides match TRBD2. CDR3 size: 16 residues. V was clipped by 5 bases and J by 9 bases; unmatched bases: 13. The germline gives CDR1 LNHNV, CDR2 YYDKDF (reference sequence). CDR3 sequence (DNA): TGTGCCACCAGCGGCCTGGGAAAGCGGGAGGGCCTTGAGCAGTTCTTC. It is translated as CATSGLGKREGLEQFF. The full variable domain, its missing parts supplied by reference TRBV15 and TRBJ2-1, is DAMVIQNPRYQVTQFGKPVTLSCSQTLNHNVMYWYQQKSSQAPKLLFHYYDKDFNNEADTPDNFQSRRPNTSFCFLDIRSPGLGDTAMYLCATSGLGKREGLEQFFGPGTRLTVL.

V and J are TRBV28 and TRBJ1-5; possibly TRBD1 for D (6 bases). The V and J ends lost 7 bases and 0 bases respectively, with 16 bases between them. This CDR3 region has 16 residues. The germline V gene encodes CDR1 MDHEN and CDR2 SYDVKM. The CDR3 sequence is CASNGEGDYSNQPQHF. As DNA, the CDR3 is TGTGCCAGCAATGGGGAGGGGGACTATAGCAATCAGCCCCAGCATTTT.

The V gene is TRBV27, the J gene TRBJ2-7; the match to TRBD1 covers 8 bases. CDR3 length equals 16 residues. The V segment lost 2 bases and the J segment 7 bases; nucleotides outside the gene matches: 13. Germline loops: CDR1 MNHEY, CDR2 SMNVEV (reference sequence). This CDR3 is CASSLGPAGGTREQYF. CDR3 DNA: TGTGCCAGCAGTTTAGGACCGGCAGGGGGCACGAGGGAGCAGTACTTC.

The V gene is TRBV2, the J gene TRBJ1-1; TRBD1 matches at 9 bases. The CDR3 contains 17 residues. V lost 3 bases and J lost 3; bases outside the gene matches: 11. The germline gives CDR1 SNHLY, CDR2 FYNNEI. CDR3 residues: CASSEGTGRFLDTEAFF. For the CDR3, the DNA is TGTGCCAGCAGTGAGGGGACAGGGAGGTTCTTAGACACTGAAGCTTTCTTT.

The CDR3 here is CASSLLLRSQETQYF. The CDR3 DNA is TGCGCCAGCAGCCTCCTCCTCCGGTCCCAAGAGACCCAGTACTTC. This chain connects TRBV4-1 to TRBJ2-5, with unresolved D. V was pared by 4 bases and J by 1 base, with 13 bases between. The CDR3 loop spans 15 amino acids. From germline, CDR1 is MGHRA and CDR2 YSYEKL.

The chain carries TRBV7-7 and TRBJ2-2; 7 bases align to TRBD1. The CDR3 runs 16 residues. Trimming took 1 base from V and 6 from J; bases not matched to a gene: 8. Germline V CDR1 and CDR2: SSHAT, FNYEAQ (reference sequence). Here the CDR3 DNA reads TGTGCCAGCAGCTTAGTCCGGGACAGTTACCCCGGGGAGCTGTTTTTT. It specifies CASSLVRDSYPGELFF. Looking up the rest from reference TRBV7-7 and TRBJ2-2 gives the full variable domain: GAGVSQSPRYKVTKRGQDVTLRCDPISSHATLYWYQQALGQGPEFLTYFNYEAQPDKSGLPSDRFSAERPEGSISTLTIQRTEQRDSAMYRCASSLVRDSYPGELFFGEGSRLTVL.

The chain links TRBV27 to TRBJ2-1; the match to TRBD1 covers 7 bases. There are 13 residues in the CDR3. Germline V gives CDR1 MNHEY, CDR2 SMNVEV (reference sequence). V trimming: 4 bases; J trimming: 9 bases; junction bases outside the gene matches: 6. CDR3 nucleotides: TGTGCCAGCAGTTCCGGACAGGTGCTTGAGCAGTTCTTC. Encoded protein: CASSSGQVLEQFF.

The rearrangement joins TRBV6-5 to TRBJ1-1, with 8 bases matching TRBD1. Losses at the gene ends were 4 bases for V and 3 bases for J; bases not matched to a gene: 4. The CDR3 sequence is 14 residues long. Germline-derived CDR1 and CDR2 are MNHEY and SVGAGI. CDR3 in DNA: TGTGCCAGCAGTTTCCAGGGGGCAGACACTGAAGCTTTCTTT. This codes for CASSFQGADTEAFF.

The V call is TRBV10-3, the J call TRBJ2-7, with TRBD1 identical over 8 bases. The CDR3 is made up of 13 amino acids. Germline values: CDR1 ENHRY, CDR2 SYGVKD. Trimming at V came to 6 bases and at J to 1 base, leaving 2 bases not matched to a gene. The CDR3 region is CAIRGTGSYEQYF. DNA of the CDR3: TGTGCCATCAGGGGGACAGGTTCCTACGAGCAGTACTTC.

The chain joins TRBV13 to TRBJ2-3, with TRBD2 identical over 7 bases. With V trimmed by 7 bases and J by 5 bases, 9 bases remained unmatched. This CDR3 is 14 amino acids long. Germline V lookup: CDR1 PRHDT, CDR2 FYEKMQ (reference sequence). Written as DNA, the CDR3 is TGTGCCAGCATCCCGTGGCGGGAGAGAGATACGCAGTATTTT. The encoded protein is CASIPWRERDTQYF.

This clone has just a few counts. This chain connects TRBV6-1 to TRBJ1-1, with 8 bases aligning to TRBD1. V lost 3 bases, J lost 1 base, and 1 base stayed unmatched. The CDR3 sequence is 14 residues long. Germline-derived CDR1 and CDR2 are MNHNS and SASEGT. The CDR3 bases are TGTGCCAGCAGTGAGGGGACAGGGAACACTGAAGCTTTCTTT. Protein: CASSEGTGNTEAFF.